The 8 T cell receptor beta chains below come from one sample, sequenced in a study of shared clonotypes between healthy human individuals. Some clones are missing from TCRdb's copy, which holds only in-frame ones; the method was immunoSEQ multiplex PCR. The table has under 2,500,000 clones, approximately 94% seen once. Material: naive CD4+ T cells sorted from blood. Sample subset: CD45RA+ positively selected. Every receptor here comes from a man aged 18 to 29 in good health.

The chain carries TRBV13 and TRBJ2-7; 9 positions match TRBD1. V gave up 6 bases and J gave up 3 bases; unmatched junction bases: 12. The CDR3 totals 16 residues. The germline V gene has CDR1 PRHDT and CDR2 FYEKMQ (reference sequence). The CDR3 DNA is TGTGCCAGCAGACTCACCGGGACAGGGCATGGCTACGAGCAGTACTTC. Amino acid sequence: CASRLTGTGHGYEQYF.

This chain uses TRBV19 with TRBJ2-6; a possible D gene is TRBD1 (6 bases). CDR1 is LNHDA and CDR2 is SQIVND in the germline V gene (reference sequence). The CDR3 length is 18 residues. The ends were cut back, 3 bases at V and 0 bases at J, with 15 bases in the middle. The CDR3 loop reads CASSMAQGTLSGANVLTF. CDR3 DNA: TGTGCCAGTAGTATGGCTCAGGGGACCCTCTCTGGGGCCAACGTCCTGACTTTC.

This chain links TRBV29-1 with TRBJ2-5, with 15 bases matching TRBD2. The germline gives CDR1 SQVTM, CDR2 ANQGSEA. V dropped 3 bases and J dropped 7; count of bases not matched to a gene: 9. The CDR3 runs 16 residues. The CDR3 reads CSVDRGLAGGGWTQYF. The CDR3 nucleotides read TGCAGCGTTGATCGGGGACTAGCGGGAGGAGGATGGACCCAGTACTTC.

This clone has just a few counts. The chain is built from TRBV9 and TRBJ1-5, with no clear D. CDR1 is SGDLS, CDR2 YYNGEE, per germline. The CDR3 spans 13 residues. The V and J ends lost 0 bases and 7 bases respectively, with 8 bases between them. The CDR3 sequence is CASSVGGRQPQHF. CDR3 in DNA: TGTGCCAGCAGCGTAGGTGGTAGGCAGCCCCAGCATTTT.

On this clone itself: Other DNA variants within this sample encode the same CDR3. This sequence joins TRBV30 and TRBJ1-5, with a tentative D call TRBD1 (5 bases). This CDR3 spans 14 amino acids. From germline, CDR1 is GTSNPN and CDR2 SVGIG (reference sequence). The V end lost 0 bases, the J end lost 1 base, and 7 bases lay between the germline ends. As DNA, the CDR3 is TGTGCCTGGAGTGTACGGGGGAGCAATCAGCCCCAGCATTTT. This codes for CAWSVRGSNQPQHF.

The V and J genes are TRBV27 and TRBJ1-1; no clear D gene. CDR1 and CDR2 from the germline V gene are MNHEY and SMNVEV (reference sequence). This CDR3 region has 15 residues. The ends were cut back, 8 bases at V and 0 bases at J, with 16 bases in the middle. CDR3 in DNA: TGTGCCAGCCTGATCTCCGCGGTTTTGAACACTGAAGCTTTCTTT. Its translation: CASLISAVLNTEAFF.

This rearrangement joins TRBV5-8 to TRBJ2-2, with 10 bases aligning to TRBD1. J gave up 6 bases and V 4 bases, and 3 bases lay outside the gene matches. From germline, CDR1 is SGHTS and CDR2 YDEGEE. The CDR3 extends over 14 amino acids. CDR3 sequence: CASSTGQGAGELFF. DNA for the CDR3: TGTGCCAGCAGCACCGGACAGGGGGCCGGGGAGCTGTTTTTT.

The chain uses TRBV5-4 and TRBJ2-2, with D hard to call. Germline CDR1 and CDR2: SGHNT and YYREEE (reference sequence). The V end lost 0 bases, the J end lost 0 bases, and 9 bases lay between the germline ends. The CDR3 has 16 amino acids. The CDR3 nucleotides read TGTGCCAGCAGCTTGGTTGGCATTTCGAACACCGGGGAGCTGTTTTTT. Its protein is CASSLVGISNTGELFF.